This T cell receptor (beta chain) was retrieved from a study of cytomegalovirus exposure and HLA in healthy donors. Study-wide background: Of all 380 or so donors who were genotyped, 81% belonged to the Caucasian-associated ancestry cluster. Study outcomes and limitations: Cytomegalovirus-associated TCR beta chains were listed, numbering roughly 150. Earlier results showed most TCR beta V segments being productive about 87% or about 30% of the time.

Primers: 60 Vbeta forward and 13 Jbeta reverse. Clones were sequenced by immunoSEQ multiplex PCR, and TCRdb holds only the in-frame ones, with some missing. The sample records approximately 59,000 clones, 62% being singletons. CDR1 is SQVTM and CDR2 is ANQGSEA in the germline V gene. The CDR3 totals 16 residues. V shed 0 bases, J shed 8 bases, and the junction held 6 bases outside the gene matches. This clone was observed a handful of times. Its antigen remains unknown. The clonotype originates from a man aged 25-45 years in good health and CMV-seronegative. The chain carries TRBV29-1 and TRBJ2-2; 13 bases fit TRBD2. Sequences were obtained from PBMCs. The CDR3 bases are TGCAGCGTTGAAGATGGGACTAGCGGGGTGGCGGGGGAGCTGTTTTTT. This translates into CSVEDGTSGVAGELFF.